The 2 T cell receptor beta chains below come from one sample, sequenced in a study of beta chain features in type 1 diabetes. Findings and limits, study-wide: In every one of the four CD4+ subsets, TCRB CDR3s were moderately but significantly shorter in Type 1 diabetes patients.

The sequenced template was cDNA made from the entire isolated RNA. TCRdb keeps only in-frame clones here, not all; method: immunoSEQ multiplex PCR. Here the sample spans about 700,000 clones, under 15% being singletons. Their recognized antigens are unknown. Sequencing was performed on naive CD4+ T cells from blood. The origin of the receptors is a young man with type 1 diabetes.

The chain joins TRBV4-1 to TRBJ2-1; the match to TRBD2 covers 11 bases. This CDR3 comprises 18 residues. Germline values: CDR1 MGHRA, CDR2 YSYEKL. With V trimmed by 0 bases and J by 4 bases, 8 bases remained unmatched. The DNA for the CDR3 is TGCGCCAGCAGCCAAGATAGCGGTAGCGGGGGGGTTTACAATGAGCAGTTCTTC. It encodes CASSQDSGSGGVYNEQFF.

CDR3 protein: CASSQEVRENTEAFF. The CDR3 DNA follows: TGTGCCAGCAGCCAAGAGGTCAGGGAGAACACTGAAGCTTTCTTT. The chain employs TRBV4-2 and TRBJ1-1; TRBD1 is a possible D gene (5 bases). Trimming removed 0 bases at V and 1 base at J, with 9 bases between. Germline CDR1 LGHNA, CDR2 YNFKEQ. This CDR3 has 15 amino acids.